Listed below are T cell receptor beta chains from one sample, sequenced in a study of identical twins. Using its own MiXCR run on the 5' RACE reads, TCRdb lists one record per CDR3 protein. The sample shows some 710,000 distinct CDR3 sequences, 5.5% to 7.5% of them seen only once. Sample: naive T cells sorted from blood. These receptor sequences come from a man aged 18 to 29 in good health. Both conserved end residues are trimmed from each CDR3. The order of the fields is J gene, D gene, V gene, CDR3 protein. D genes are given only for firm matches.

TRBJ2-4 TRBD1 TRBV7-8 ASSVGTGVTPWPAKNIQY
TRBJ2-1 TRBD2 TRBV5-1 ASSPSGRTYNEQF
TRBJ2-1 TRBD2 TRBV24-1 ATSDPRLAGVREQF
TRBJ2-1 . TRBV25-1 ASSLIIGYNEQF
TRBJ2-7 . TRBV9 ASSGPSANVHEQY
TRBJ2-3 TRBD2 TRBV19 ASSTRGGRGY
TRBJ2-3 . TRBV2 ASSVWGRKASTDTQY
TRBJ1-6 . TRBV20-1 SARWRSSYNSPLH
TRBJ2-1 . TRBV6-4 ASSPTGSNNEQF
TRBJ2-2 . TRBV6-1 ASKVGTAGELF
TRBJ2-5 . TRBV7-9 ASDPETQY
TRBJ2-7 . TRBV7-9 ASSPPQAYEQY
TRBJ2-3 TRBD2 TRBV27 ASRRDGRAGGTDTQY
TRBJ2-2 TRBD1 TRBV27 ASSFLGTGGGRSTGELF
TRBJ1-2 . TRBV5-1 ASKSGFRYDYGYT
TRBJ1-5 TRBD1 TRBV11-2 ASSRDSGNQPQH
TRBJ1-3 . TRBV10-3 AISRTASPSDSGNTIY
TRBJ2-1 . TRBV3-1 ASSQDRPLRGKSLGNEQF
TRBJ1-2 TRBD1 TRBV4-1 ASSQWDRDSGGYT
TRBJ1-1 . TRBV7-2 ASSLVDLNTEAF
TRBJ2-7 TRBD1 TRBV29-1 SVQGATTYEQY
TRBJ2-3 TRBD1 TRBV5-5 ASSRDRAPDTQY
TRBJ1-1 . TRBV7-2 ASSLLEWGEEYTEAF
TRBJ2-3 . TRBV7-3 ASSPDRAVSDTQY
TRBJ2-7 . TRBV18 ASSPGGRGNYEQY
TRBJ2-1 TRBD2 TRBV5-1 ASSTGLAGLDEQF
TRBJ2-5 TRBD2 TRBV12-3/TRBV12-4 ASRATSRWETQY
TRBJ2-4 . TRBV20-1 SASVPFRAKNIQY
TRBJ1-2 . TRBV28 ASSHWDFNYGYT
TRBJ1-1 . TRBV29-1 SVEARTGTEAF
TRBJ2-4 . TRBV28 ASSLSAPSHPWDIQY
TRBJ2-6 . TRBV27 ASSGPRGGSGANVLT
TRBJ2-5 . TRBV5-6 ASSLKRVKTQY
TRBJ1-4 . TRBV5-1 ASSLVNLGGEKLF
TRBJ2-1 . TRBV2 AIRVGRANEQF